This TCR beta chain was recorded in a study of shared clonotypes between healthy human individuals. The material for each subset, its genomic DNA, was split evenly across several immunoSEQ plates. Each replicate PCR on the sorted subsets used 150 to 200 ng DNA (around 30,000 T cell genomes). Here immunoSEQ multiplex PCR was the method, and the copy in TCRdb shows in-frame clones only, minus some. In the table there are around 2.5 million clones, under 95% of which are singletons. Findings of the study overall: It was anticipated that sequencing depth would influence how many clonotypes donors shared. Against clonotypes common to all four donors, non-shared ones had lower generation probabilities.

With respect to this clone: The antigen is undetermined. The sample carries other DNA sequences with the same CDR3.

The sequenced material came from naive CD4+ T cells from PBMCs. Subset: CD45RA+ positively selected. The sequence was collected from a man between 18 and 35 years old in good health. Some clones in this sample may be carry-over from other donors' samples.

This CDR3 is CASSRQSYEQYF. CDR3 sequence (DNA): TGTGCCAGCAGTCGACAATCCTACGAGCAGTACTTC. This chain uses TRBV2 with TRBJ2-7; no firm D call. Germline V lookup: CDR1 SNHLY, CDR2 FYNNEI. V was clipped by 5 bases and J by 1 base, with 6 bases between them. CDR3 length: 12 residues.